Following are 22 T cell receptor beta chains from one sample sequenced in a study of blood T cell repertoires in COVID-19. Here immunoSEQ multiplex PCR was the method, and the copy in TCRdb shows in-frame clones only, minus some. Of over 95,000 clones listed, roughly 79% are singletons. Material: peripheral blood. The receptor source for this set is a human donor in a cohort sampled during active COVID-19.

V gene TRBV30 combines with J gene TRBJ2-4; D may be TRBD2 (5 bases). CDR3 length: 14 residues. Germline V gene sequence: CDR1 GTSNPN, CDR2 SVGIG (reference sequence). V was cut by 1 base and J by 8 bases, with 15 bases left in between. CDR3 nucleotides: TGTGCCTGGAGTGGGAGGCCCCAAATCCACATTCAGTACTTC. It encodes CAWSGRPQIHIQYF.

This clone has only a few counts. V and J are TRBV2 and TRBJ1-5; 7 positions match TRBD1. The CDR3 consists of 13 residues. CDR1 SNHLY and CDR2 FYNNEI come from the germline V gene. The V segment lost 6 bases and the J segment 5 bases; nucleotides outside the gene matches: 4. CDR3 protein: CASRVTGYQPQHF. The CDR3 region has the DNA TGTGCCAGCAGGGTGACAGGGTATCAGCCCCAGCATTTT.

This clone was counted between two and nine times. The V and J genes are TRBV19 and TRBJ2-7; D may be TRBD2 (6 bases). The CDR3 has 14 residues. V lost 5 bases, J lost 4 bases, and 15 bases lay in between. Germline lookup yields CDR1 LNHDA and CDR2 SQIVND (reference sequence). In DNA, the CDR3 is TGTGCCAGTAGTTTGAGCGGGCCCGTGTACGAGCAGTACTTC. Encoded protein: CASSLSGPVYEQYF.

This rearrangement joins TRBV4-3 to TRBJ2-4; 8 bases agree with TRBD2. V was pared by 2 bases and J by 7 bases, with 4 bases of the junction left unmatched. Germline V gives CDR1 LGHNA, CDR2 YSLEER. The CDR3 has 14 amino acids. The CDR3 sequence is CASSQIAGPNIQYF. For the CDR3, the DNA is TGCGCCAGCAGCCAAATAGCGGGGCCGAACATTCAGTACTTC.

The V gene is TRBV5-6, the J gene TRBJ1-3; 9 nucleotides agree with TRBD1. The germline V gene encodes CDR1 SGHDT and CDR2 YYEEEE. V dropped 1 base and J dropped 3; count of bases not matched to a gene: 5. The CDR3 extends over 16 amino acids. The CDR3 DNA reads TGTGCCAGCAGCTTGTGGACAGGGGTTCTTGGAAACACCATATATTTT. It specifies CASSLWTGVLGNTIYF.

The rearrangement joins TRBV29-1 to TRBJ1-5; 7 positions match TRBD1. V shed 4 bases and J 7 bases; nucleotides not matched to a gene: 4. This CDR3 has 12 amino acids. CDR1 is SQVTM, CDR2 ANQGSEA, per germline. The CDR3 loop is CSVGEQGQPQHF. CDR3 sequence (DNA): TGCAGCGTTGGCGAACAGGGGCAGCCCCAGCATTTT.

The chain uses TRBV3-1 (or the pseudogene TRBV3-2) and TRBJ2-5, with D tentatively TRBD2 (6 bases). The CDR3 runs to 18 residues. Germline assignment: CDR1 LGHDT and CDR2 YNNKEL (reference sequence). Trimming took 1 base from V and 5 from J, leaving 23 bases between them. The CDR3, as DNA: TGTGCCAGCAGCCAAGTTATCTTTCCGGGACTTGTCGTTGAGACCCAGTACTTC. Amino acids: CASSQVIFPGLVVETQYF.

The gene calls are TRBV30 and TRBJ2-5; 8 bases line up with TRBD1. Germline values: CDR1 GTSNPN, CDR2 SVGIG (reference sequence). V shed 5 bases, J shed 6 bases, and the junction held 5 bases outside the gene matches. The CDR3 length is 12 residues. CDR3 loop: CAWDTGGKTQYF. The CDR3 region has the DNA TGTGCCTGGGACACAGGGGGAAAGACCCAGTACTTC.

This clone showed up just once. V and J are TRBV7-2 and TRBJ1-5; 7 nucleotides match TRBD1. V shed 5 bases and J 5 bases; nucleotides not matched to a gene: 3. Germline CDR1 is SGHTA and CDR2 is FQGNSA. This CDR3 is built from 13 residues. The CDR3 nucleotides are TGTGCCAGCAGCAGGGACAGTTATCAGCCCCAGCATTTT. Translating gives CASSRDSYQPQHF.

The genes are TRBV30 and TRBJ2-1, with TRBD1 matching over 7 bases. After removal of 2 bases from V and 5 bases from J, the junction contained 9 bases not matched to a gene. Looked up from germline, CDR1 is GTSNPN and CDR2 is SVGIG (reference sequence). The CDR3 length is 15 residues. CDR3 DNA: TGTGCCTGGAGTAGGGGGCAGACAAGAGACAATGAGCAGTTCTTC. This codes for CAWSRGQTRDNEQFF.

The chain is built from TRBV7-9 and TRBJ2-7; D perhaps matches TRBD2 (5 bases). Germline V gene sequence: CDR1 SEHNR, CDR2 FQNEAQ (reference sequence). The ends were cut back, 4 bases at V and 2 bases at J, with 15 bases in the middle. The CDR3 has 15 residues. CDR3 sequence (DNA): TGTGCCAGCAGCTCCCGAGAGGGCAGTACCTACGAGCAGTACTTC. It yields the protein CASSSREGSTYEQYF.

The rearrangement links TRBV27 to TRBJ2-7, with 10 bases lining up with TRBD1. The CDR3 is made up of 14 amino acids. The V and J ends lost 6 bases and 4 bases, in that order; junction bases with no gene match: 6. Germline CDR1 is MNHEY and CDR2 is SMNVEV (reference sequence). CDR3 amino acids: CASRRQGANYEQYF. The CDR3 bases are TGTGCCAGCAGGAGACAGGGGGCCAATTACGAGCAGTACTTC.

In its sample, this clone was seen once. V gene TRBV18 combines with J gene TRBJ1-2, with TRBD1 matching 10 bases. The CDR3 has 16 residues. Trimming took 3 bases from V and 2 from J; bases not matched to a gene: 6. Germline V gene data show CDR1 as KGHSH and CDR2 as LQKENI. CDR3 DNA sequence: TGTGCCAGCTCACCTGGGACAGGGGAAGGAAACTATGGCTACACCTTC. The encoded protein is CASSPGTGEGNYGYTF.

This clone was recorded a few times. V and J are TRBV24-1 and TRBJ1-1; no definite D call. CDR1 is KGHDR and CDR2 is SFDVKD in the germline V gene. This CDR3 contains 13 residues. Trimming stripped 7 bases from V and 2 bases from J, with 10 bases between. The DNA of the CDR3 is TGTGCCACCAGATTACAGCACAACACTGAAGCTTTCTTT. Amino acids: CATRLQHNTEAFF.

This chain joins TRBV6-5 and TRBJ1-2; unclear D gene. The CDR3 runs to 15 residues. Germline values: CDR1 MNHEY, CDR2 SVGAGI. Trimming left V 0 bases short and J 4 bases short, with 12 bases between. CDR3: CASSYSLAGSYGYTF. CDR3 DNA sequence: TGTGCCAGCAGTTACTCTCTTGCGGGTAGCTATGGCTACACCTTC.

This clone has a handful of counts. The V gene is TRBV28, the J gene TRBJ1-1; 8 bases agree with TRBD1. Trimming removed 2 bases from V and 6 bases from J; junction bases left unmatched: 5. CDR1 is MDHEN, CDR2 SYDVKM, per germline. There are 14 residues in the CDR3. In DNA form, the CDR3 reads TGTGCCAGCAGTTTAAACAGGGGGACAGCTGAAGCTTTCTTT. Its protein product is CASSLNRGTAEAFF.

V and J are TRBV30 and TRBJ1-3; unclear D gene. The CDR3 is made up of 14 amino acids. Trimming removed 4 bases at V and 6 bases at J, with 16 bases between. Germline CDR1 is GTSNPN and CDR2 is SVGIG (reference sequence). In nucleotides, the CDR3 is TGTGCCTGGAATCGTGTTATGGCGGAAAACACCATATATTTT. It is translated as CAWNRVMAENTIYF.

The chain couples TRBV30 to TRBJ2-1; tentative D call: TRBD2 (5 bases). The germline gives CDR1 GTSNPN, CDR2 SVGIG (reference sequence). The CDR3 covers 12 residues. The V end was cut by 4 bases, the J end by 7 bases, with 11 bases between. CDR3 bases: TGTGCCTGGACTCCTACTAGGAATGAGCAGTTCTTC. As protein: CAWTPTRNEQFF.

This chain joins TRBV11-2 and TRBJ1-1, with D possibly TRBD1 on 5 matching bases. Germline-derived CDR1 and CDR2 are SGHAT and FQNNGV. The CDR3 has 14 residues. The V end was cut by 8 bases, the J end by 2 bases, with 15 bases between. This CDR3 reads CASSKGIYNTEAFF. The DNA for the CDR3 is TGTGCCAGCTCAAAGGGGATTTATAACACTGAAGCTTTCTTT.

This chain links TRBV18 with TRBJ2-1; maybe TRBD1 (6 bases). V shed 3 bases and J shed 13 bases, with 16 bases lying between them. The CDR3 has 13 residues. Germline CDR1 reads KGHSH; CDR2 reads LQKENI. This CDR3 is CASSPTEGVLQFF. The CDR3 bases are TGTGCCAGCTCACCCACCGAGGGGGTCCTCCAGTTCTTC.

This clone was recorded only once. The chain uses TRBV11-3 and TRBJ1-3, with D unresolved. In germline, CDR1 is SGHNT, CDR2 YENEEA. V was trimmed by 5 bases and J by 2 bases, leaving 7 bases between them. There are 13 residues in the CDR3. The CDR3 sequence is CASSPGTGNTIYF. The CDR3 DNA follows: TGTGCCAGCAGCCCCGGGACTGGAAACACCATATATTTT.

The V and J genes are TRBV7-2 and TRBJ1-3, with D possibly being TRBD1 (5 bases). The CDR3 loop spans 16 amino acids. Germline V gene sequence: CDR1 SGHTA, CDR2 FQGNSA. Trimming took 5 bases from V and 0 from J, leaving 14 bases between them. For the CDR3, the DNA is TGTGCCAGCAGCGGGGCGAGATCGTACTCTGGAAACACCATATATTTT. The encoded protein is CASSGARSYSGNTIYF.